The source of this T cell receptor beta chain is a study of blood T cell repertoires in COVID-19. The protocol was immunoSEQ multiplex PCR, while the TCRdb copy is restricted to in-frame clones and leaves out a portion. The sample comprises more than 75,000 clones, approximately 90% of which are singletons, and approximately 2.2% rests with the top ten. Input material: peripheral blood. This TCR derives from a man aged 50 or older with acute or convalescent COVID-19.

The CDR3 bases are TGTGCCAGCAGCTTGCCCAGTTTTGAGACCCAGTACTTC. Amino acids: CASSLPSFETQYF. The rearrangement links TRBV5-5 to TRBJ2-5; D is undetermined. V gave up 1 base and J gave up 5 bases, with 9 bases separating them. This CDR3 has 13 residues. CDR1 is SGHKS and CDR2 is YYEKEE in the germline V gene (reference sequence).